These 27 T cell receptor beta chains share one sample of origin, sequenced in a study of metastatic and nonmetastatic thyroid tumors (TCRdb year 2020). Before undergoing thyroid surgery, none of the patients had been given any kind of treatment. Receptor libraries were prepared by PCR. The sequencing machine was an Illumina HiSeq 4000. Through fastp at Q25 and MiXCR, TCRdb rebuilt clones from the public reads, retaining in-frame beta chains. The sample has 10,000 to 15,000 clones on record, roughly a quarter of them singletons. In total, the top ten clones hold 15% to 20% of the sample. Sequencing used tumor tissue. Receptor source: a female donor with papillary thyroid cancer or a benign thyroid nodule (not recorded which). Some clones in this sample may be carry-over from other donors' samples.

J is TRBJ1-4 and V is TRBV4-2; 8 nucleotides match TRBD1. The germline V gene encodes CDR1 LGHNA and CDR2 YNFKEQ. The CDR3 spans 15 residues. The V and J ends lost 3 bases and 14 bases, in that order; junction bases with no gene match: 14. The CDR3 coding sequence is TGTGCCAGCAGCCAGGAGGGACAGGCCCCTCGCCCTCTGTTTTTT. As protein: CASSQEGQAPRPLFF.

In its sample, this clone was seen many times. This sequence may be a read error, since a much larger clone differs from it by one base. The chain links TRBV24-1 to TRBJ2-5; no definite D call. Germline V lookup: CDR1 KGHDR, CDR2 SFDVKD. This CDR3 comprises 13 residues. DNA for the CDR3: TGTTCCACCAGTGACTTGGACGAAGAGACCCAGTACTTC. Its translation: CSTSDLDEETQYF.

The chain combines TRBV11-2 with TRBJ1-6; a weak D match, TRBD1 (6 bases). This CDR3 contains 15 residues. The V end was cut by 0 bases, the J end by 8 bases, with 11 bases between. Germline CDR1 SGHAT, CDR2 FQNNGV. The chain's CDR3 is CASSLESGTHSPLHF. Here the CDR3 DNA reads TGTGCCAGCAGCTTAGAATCCGGGACACATTCACCCCTCCACTTT.

This clone was detected many times. The J gene is TRBJ2-3, the V gene TRBV30, with D tentatively TRBD2 (7 bases). The CDR3 is 17 amino acids. V gave up 2 bases and J gave up 0 bases, with 18 bases separating them. The germline CDR1 and CDR2 sequences are GTSNPN and SVGIG (reference sequence). CDR3 coding DNA: TGTGCCTGGAGTTTACGGGGGGCGAGTGATAGCACAGATACGCAGTATTTT. Translating gives CAWSLRGASDSTDTQYF.

This clone rates as medium-sized (0.01 to 0.1%). The chain joins TRBV20-1 to TRBJ1-2; D possibly corresponds to TRBD1 (6 bases). The CDR3 is 12 residues long. CDR1 DFQATT and CDR2 SNEGSKA come from the germline V gene (reference sequence). The germline V and J ends were trimmed by 4 bases and 8 bases, with 14 bases remaining between them. In nucleotides, the CDR3 is TGCAGTGCTACCATGAGGGGGGACGGCTACACCTTC. This sequence encodes CSATMRGDGYTF.

This clone was found a few times. At one of its ends the junction is not consistent with the germline gene, which may arise from a read error. This rearrangement joins TRBV15 to TRBJ2-1; 7 positions match TRBD2. Germline CDR1 reads LNHNV; CDR2 reads YYDKDF (reference sequence). CDR3 length: 14 amino acids. CDR3 nucleotide sequence: TGTGCCACAAGCAGAGATTCAGCGGGGAATGAGCAGTTCTTC. Translating gives CATSRDSAGNEQFF.

This clone was recorded many times. This chain links TRBV5-6 with TRBJ1-1, with D unresolved. The CDR3 loop spans 15 amino acids. Trimming pared 2 bases from V and 4 bases from J, leaving 15 bases between. Germline lookup yields CDR1 SGHDT and CDR2 YYEEEE. The CDR3: CASSFGLGLSTEAFF. CDR3 sequence (DNA): TGTGCCAGCAGCTTTGGTTTGGGTCTGAGCACTGAAGCTTTCTTT. The full variable domain, its missing parts supplied by reference TRBV5-6 and TRBJ1-1, is DAGVTQSPTHLIKTRGQQVTLRCSPKSGHDTVSWYQQALGQGPQFIFQYYEEEERQRGNFPDRFSGHQFPNYSSELNVNALLLGDSALYLCASSFGLGLSTEAFFGQGTRLTVV.

This clone was observed many times. The V gene is TRBV28, the J gene TRBJ1-1, with TRBD1 as a possible D gene (6 bases). The V end was cut by 3 bases, the J end by 10 bases, with 12 bases between. The CDR3 extends over 12 amino acids. CDR1 is MDHEN, CDR2 SYDVKM, per germline. CDR3 region: CASSFPQGRAFF. CDR3 bases: TGTGCCAGCAGTTTCCCGCAGGGGAGAGCTTTCTTT.

About this clone: The junction and the germline gene differ at one end; a read error may be behind it. The sample holds other DNA sequences that translate to the same CDR3. This chain uses TRBV27 with TRBJ2-2; tentative D call: TRBD1 (6 bases). CDR3 length equals 12 residues. Per the germline V gene, CDR1 is MNHEY and CDR2 is SMNVEV (reference sequence). For the CDR3, the DNA is TGTGCCAGCAGTTTTGGGGGCGGTGAGCTGTTCTTT. It is translated as CASSFGGGELFF.

This clone has at least ten counts. V usage is TRBV19 and J usage is TRBJ1-3; 7 bases are shared with TRBD1. The CDR3 consists of 15 residues. V shed 3 bases, J shed 5 bases, and the junction held 7 bases outside the gene matches. CDR1 and CDR2 from the germline V gene are LNHDA and SQIVND (reference sequence). This CDR3 is CASSIARDSRNTIYF. CDR3 nucleotides: TGTGCCAGTAGTATCGCCCGGGACAGTAGAAACACCATATATTTT.

There are a few counts of this clone. An end of the junction differs from the germline gene, which may be a read error. The chain has TRBV12-3 or TRBV12-4 and TRBJ2-3, with TRBD2 matching over 10 bases. This CDR3 spans 16 amino acids. The CDR3 protein is CSSSLGLAGDTDTQCF. CDR3 nucleotides: TGTTCCAGCAGTTTAGGGCTAGCGGGGGACACAGATACGCAGTGTTTT.

Only a few counts were recorded for this clone. The chain joins TRBV27 to TRBJ1-6; 8 bases fit TRBD1. Germline V gene sequence: CDR1 MNHEY, CDR2 SMNVEV (reference sequence). V lost 5 bases to trimming and J lost 0 bases; unmatched junction nucleotides: 6. The CDR3 consists of 17 residues. The CDR3, as DNA: TGTGCCAGCAGTAAGGACAGGGCGAGCTCCTATAATTCACCCCTCCACTTT. As protein: CASSKDRASSYNSPLHF.

The CDR3 coding sequence is TGTGCCAGCAGCTCAAGCACTGAAGCTTTCTTT. Protein: CASSSSTEAFF. The chain carries TRBV7-9 and TRBJ1-1; D gene unclear. This CDR3 contains 11 residues. Trimming shortened V by 4 bases and J by 4 bases, and 4 bases separated the two germline ends. Germline V gives CDR1 SEHNR, CDR2 FQNEAQ (reference sequence).

This clone is labeled as medium-sized (0.01 to 0.1%). This chain connects TRBV5-4 to TRBJ1-2; 9 bases are a match to TRBD1. V lost 2 bases to trimming and J lost 5 bases; unmatched junction nucleotides: 7. Germline V gene data show CDR1 as SGHNT and CDR2 as YYREEE (reference sequence). The length of the CDR3 is 15 residues. CDR3 coding DNA: TGTGCCAGCAGCTTAATACAGGGGGCAGGTTATGGCTACACCTTC. Protein sequence: CASSLIQGAGYGYTF.

By sample fraction, this clone is medium-sized (0.01 to 0.1%). This chain links TRBV19 with TRBJ1-2, with D hard to call. V was clipped by 1 base and J by 2 bases, with 8 bases between them. Germline values: CDR1 LNHDA, CDR2 SQIVND (reference sequence). This CDR3 region has 14 residues. The CDR3 protein is CASSIGVQNYGYTF. CDR3 DNA: TGTGCCAGTAGTATAGGGGTCCAGAACTATGGCTACACCTTC. The full variable domain, completed using reference TRBV19 and TRBJ1-2, is DGGITQSPKYLFRKEGQNVTLSCEQNLNHDAMYWYRQDPGQGLRLIYYSQIVNDFQKGDIAEGYSVSREKKESFPLTVTSAQKNPTAFYLCASSIGVQNYGYTFGSGTRLTVV.

This clone was observed a few times. The rearrangement joins TRBV6-1 to TRBJ2-5; TRBD1 matches at 9 bases. CDR1 and CDR2 from the germline V gene are MNHNS and SASEGT. This CDR3 has 15 residues. Trimming removed 10 bases from V and 5 bases from J; junction bases left unmatched: 14. The DNA for the CDR3 is TGTGCCATCAGCCCCCAACAGGGGGCGAGTGAGACCCAGTACTTC. Amino acids: CAISPQQGASETQYF.

The chain couples TRBV2 to TRBJ2-2; D is tentatively TRBD1 or TRBD2 (5 bases each). This CDR3 spans 17 amino acids. V shed 3 bases and J shed 2 bases, with 16 bases lying between them. Germline-derived CDR1 and CDR2 are SNHLY and FYNNEI. CDR3 DNA: TGTGCCAGCAGTGATCCAGGGACCGAGATAAACACCGGGGAGCTGTTTTTT. This codes for CASSDPGTEINTGELFF.

This clone has just one count. The chain has TRBV9 and TRBJ1-1; D is uncertain. Between the trimmed V and J ends, which lost 0 bases and 0 bases, there was a span of 6 bases. The CDR3 is 14 amino acids. The V gene's germline CDR1 is SGDLS and CDR2 YYNGEE. The CDR3 is CASSVGLMNTEAFF. The DNA for the CDR3 is TGTGCCAGCAGCGTAGGACTCATGAACACTGAAGCTTTCTTT.

Ten or more counts support this clone. The chain couples TRBV7-9 to TRBJ2-1, with 9 bases matching TRBD1. Germline CDR1 is SEHNR and CDR2 is FQNEAQ (reference sequence). CDR3 length: 15 amino acids. Trimming removed 5 bases from V and 8 bases from J; junction bases left unmatched: 10. The CDR3 spells CASSVRQGGVDEQFF. CDR3 sequence (DNA): TGTGCCAGCAGCGTCAGACAGGGGGGGGTTGATGAGCAGTTCTTC.

V and J are TRBV5-1 and TRBJ1-1, with D perhaps TRBD1 (5 bases). The V end was cut by 4 bases, the J end by 2 bases, with 18 bases between. Germline-derived CDR1 and CDR2 are SGHRS and YFSETQ. The CDR3 covers 16 residues. This CDR3 reads CASSHITRGLNTEAFF. In nucleotides, the CDR3 is TGCGCCAGCAGCCATATTACAAGGGGACTAAACACTGAAGCTTTCTTT.

The rearrangement uses TRBV7-6 and TRBJ1-2, with D possibly being TRBD1 (6 bases). Germline lookup yields CDR1 SGHVS and CDR2 FNYEAQ. Trimming left V 3 bases short and J 7 bases short, with 15 bases between. The CDR3 runs to 14 residues. The CDR3 region is CASSLTTGGGGYTF. The DNA of the CDR3 is TGTGCCAGCAGCTTGACGACAGGCGGTGGTGGCTACACCTTC.

This clone is medium-sized in the sample. The chain carries TRBV19 and TRBJ1-6; D gene unclear. Trimming cost V 9 bases and J 2 bases, with 11 bases left between them. CDR1 and CDR2 from the germline V gene are LNHDA and SQIVND (reference sequence). This CDR3 spans 14 amino acids. CDR3 loop: CASAKTPYNSPLHF. CDR3 in DNA: TGTGCCAGCGCCAAGACTCCCTATAATTCACCCCTCCACTTT.

This clone was seen ten or more times. The V gene is TRBV20-1, the J gene TRBJ1-2; 7 bases match TRBD1. The CDR3 contains 13 residues. The V segment lost 0 bases and the J segment 7 bases; nucleotides outside the gene matches: 5. Germline-derived CDR1 and CDR2 are DFQATT and SNEGSKA (reference sequence). The CDR3 protein is CSARETQGGGYTF. CDR3 nucleotide sequence: TGCAGTGCTAGAGAAACCCAGGGGGGTGGCTACACCTTC.

Comments on this clone: Possible read error: a much larger clone is one base away. The chain couples TRBV16 to TRBJ1-1, with 9 bases lining up with TRBD1. Germline-derived CDR1 and CDR2 are KGHSY and FQNENV. V shed 7 bases, J shed 2 bases, and the junction held 5 bases outside the gene matches. The CDR3 runs 14 residues. CDR3 DNA sequence: TGTGCCAGCATCCGGGACAGGGAAAACACTGAAGCTTTCTTT. Translated, it gives CASIRDRENTEAFF.

The rearrangement links TRBV4-2 to TRBJ2-1; a possible D gene is TRBD2 (6 bases). The CDR3 spans 15 residues. Trimming removed 0 bases at V and 4 bases at J, with 10 bases between. In germline, CDR1 is LGHNA, CDR2 YNFKEQ. CDR3 protein: CASSQDLARYNEQFF. The CDR3 DNA follows: TGTGCCAGCAGCCAAGATCTAGCGAGATACAATGAGCAGTTCTTC.

This clone counts as medium-sized (0.01 to 0.1%). This rearrangement joins TRBV6-1 to TRBJ2-7, with TRBD1 matching 7 bases. The germline CDR1 and CDR2 sequences are MNHNS and SASEGT. V dropped 4 bases and J dropped 0; count of bases not matched to a gene: 6. The CDR3 spans 15 residues. CDR3 in amino acids: CASSARTGSSYEQYF. Here the CDR3 DNA reads TGTGCCAGCAGTGCTAGGACAGGAAGCTCCTACGAGCAGTACTTC.

The V and J genes are TRBV15 and TRBJ1-5, with a weak D call TRBD1 (6 bases). The CDR3 contains 15 residues. V was shortened by 1 base and J by 6 bases, with 13 bases between the two germline ends. Germline CDR1 and CDR2: LNHNV and YYDKDF (reference sequence). The DNA for the CDR3 is TGTGCCACCAGCAGAGGTGAGGGGGGGTTTCAGCCCCAGCATTTT. Protein sequence: CATSRGEGGFQPQHF. Supplemented by reference TRBV15 and TRBJ1-5, the full variable domain reads DAMVIQNPRYQVTQFGKPVTLSCSQTLNHNVMYWYQQKSSQAPKLLFHYYDKDFNNEADTPDNFQSRRPNTSFCFLDIRSPGLGDTAMYLCATSRGEGGFQPQHFGDGTRLSIL.